A single T cell receptor (beta chain) is shown here with its context. PCR involved 60 Vbeta and 13 Jbeta primers. Using immunoSEQ multiplex PCR, the repertoire was profiled, and TCRdb retains in-frame clones only, with some absent. The sample data list over 200,000 clones. This entry belongs to a study of cytomegalovirus exposure and HLA in healthy donors. Germline values: CDR1 SGHAT, CDR2 FQNNGV. V gave up 1 base and J gave up 5 bases, with 14 bases separating them. The CDR3 is 16 amino acids. The sample comprised PBMCs. The receptor was derived from a woman in her twenties or thirties in good health and CMV-seropositive. The chain joins TRBV11-2 to TRBJ1-4, with D perhaps matching TRBD1 (6 bases). This CDR3 reads CASSLVPQGRNEKLFF. CDR3 nucleotide sequence: TGTGCCAGCAGCTTAGTCCCCCAGGGGCGGAATGAAAAACTGTTTTTT.